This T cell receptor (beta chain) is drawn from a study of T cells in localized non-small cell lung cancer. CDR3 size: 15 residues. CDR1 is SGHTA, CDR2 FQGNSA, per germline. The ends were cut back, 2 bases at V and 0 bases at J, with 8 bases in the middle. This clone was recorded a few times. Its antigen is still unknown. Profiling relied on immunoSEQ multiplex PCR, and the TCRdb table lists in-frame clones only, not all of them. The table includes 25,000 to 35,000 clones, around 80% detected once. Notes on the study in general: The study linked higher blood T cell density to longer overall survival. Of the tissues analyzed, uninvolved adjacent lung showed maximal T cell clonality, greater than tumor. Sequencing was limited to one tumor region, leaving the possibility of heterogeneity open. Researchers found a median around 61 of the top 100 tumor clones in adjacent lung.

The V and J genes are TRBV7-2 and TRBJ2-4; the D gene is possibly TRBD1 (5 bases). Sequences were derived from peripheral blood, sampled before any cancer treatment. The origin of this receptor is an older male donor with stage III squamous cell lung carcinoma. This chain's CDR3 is CASSLTQGAKNIQYF. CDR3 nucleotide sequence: TGTGCCAGCAGCTTAACCCAGGGAGCCAAAAACATTCAGTACTTC.